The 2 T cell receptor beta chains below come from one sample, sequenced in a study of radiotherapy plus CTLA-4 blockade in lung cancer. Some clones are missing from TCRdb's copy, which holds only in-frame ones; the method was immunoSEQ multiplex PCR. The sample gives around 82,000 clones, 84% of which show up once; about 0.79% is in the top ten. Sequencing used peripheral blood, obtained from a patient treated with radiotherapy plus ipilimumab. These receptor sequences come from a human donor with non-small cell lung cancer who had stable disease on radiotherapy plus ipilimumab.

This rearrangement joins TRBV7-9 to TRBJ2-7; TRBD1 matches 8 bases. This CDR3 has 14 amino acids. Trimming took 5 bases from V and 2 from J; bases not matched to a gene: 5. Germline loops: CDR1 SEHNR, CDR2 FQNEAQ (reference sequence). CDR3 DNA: TGTGCCAGCAGCCCGGACAGGGCCCCCTACGAGCAGTACTTC. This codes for CASSPDRAPYEQYF.

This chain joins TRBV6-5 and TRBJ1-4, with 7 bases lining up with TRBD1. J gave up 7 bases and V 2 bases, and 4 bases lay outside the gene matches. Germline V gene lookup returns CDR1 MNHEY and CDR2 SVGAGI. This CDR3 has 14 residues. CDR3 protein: CASSYGGGGEKLFF. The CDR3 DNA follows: TGTGCCAGCAGTTACGGAGGGGGCGGTGAAAAACTGTTTTTT.